This entry lists 22 T cell receptor beta chains sequenced from one sample in a study of a mutant IDH1 vaccine in newly diagnosed glioma. As to time point: baseline, week 1 (first vaccination visit). Stated treatment: pre-vaccination baseline after standard-of-care therapy. The data were produced by immunoSEQ multiplex PCR, yet TCRdb's version contains in-frame clones alone and is incomplete. This table has tens of thousands of clones, 83% appearing once. The sample consisted of PBMCs, taken from a glioma patient treated with radiotherapy, temozolomide or both. Every receptor here comes from a woman aged 45-65 years with glioma.

The chain is built from TRBV9 and TRBJ1-2; 8 nucleotides match TRBD1. V shed 2 bases, J shed 8 bases, and the junction held 11 bases outside the gene matches. The germline gives CDR1 SGDLS, CDR2 YYNGEE. The CDR3 has 15 amino acids. The CDR3 region is CASSVEVRGREGYTF. CDR3 in DNA: TGTGCCAGCAGCGTCGAGGTCAGGGGGCGCGAGGGCTACACCTTC.

The chain carries TRBV2 and TRBJ1-4, with 9 positions matching TRBD1. With 5 bases clipped from V and 6 bases from J, the junction kept 4 bases outside the gene matches. The CDR3 is 14 amino acids. In germline, CDR1 is SNHLY, CDR2 FYNNEI. As DNA, the CDR3 is TGTGCCAGCAGTCCGGGACAGGGCGATGAAAAACTGTTTTTT. Its protein is CASSPGQGDEKLFF.

CDR3 in amino acids: CASSVGGGSQPQHF. The CDR3 nucleotides read TGTGCCAGCAGCGTAGGAGGGGGCTCTCAGCCCCAGCATTTT. The chain is built from TRBV9 and TRBJ1-5; 7 nucleotides agree with TRBD1. CDR1 and CDR2 from the germline V gene are SGDLS and YYNGEE. CDR3 length: 14 residues. With 0 bases clipped from V and 6 bases from J, the junction kept 3 bases outside the gene matches.

The chain combines TRBV14 with TRBJ2-1; D not resolved. The CDR3 runs to 14 residues. Looked up from germline, CDR1 is SGHDN and CDR2 is FVKESK. Trimming shortened V by 2 bases and J by 7 bases, and 12 bases separated the two germline ends. The DNA of the CDR3 is TGTGCCAGCAGCCAACTACTGTTCGGGAATGAGCAGTTCTTC. It is translated as CASSQLLFGNEQFF.

V usage is TRBV7-2 and J usage is TRBJ1-6, with D unclear. CDR1 is SGHTA, CDR2 FQGNSA, per germline. This CDR3 has 14 amino acids. V shed 1 base and J shed 5 bases, with 6 bases lying between them. CDR3 DNA sequence: TGTGCCAGCAGCTTAGGGCAGCATAATTCACCCCTCCACTTT. This codes for CASSLGQHNSPLHF.

CDR3 sequence: CASSPGVHGYTF. CDR3 bases: TGTGCCAGCAGCCCCGGGGTCCATGGCTACACCTTC. The V gene is TRBV6-1, the J gene TRBJ1-2; D call uncertain. Germline loops: CDR1 MNHNS, CDR2 SASEGT. The CDR3 is made up of 12 amino acids. V dropped 6 bases and J dropped 6 bases, with 11 bases sitting between them.

The chain recombines TRBV7-9 with TRBJ1-2; D possibly corresponds to TRBD1 (6 bases). V gave up 4 bases and J gave up 8 bases, with 14 bases separating them. This CDR3 has 13 residues. Germline values: CDR1 SEHNR, CDR2 FQNEAQ (reference sequence). The chain's CDR3 is CASSYARGGGYTF. The CDR3 DNA reads TGTGCCAGCAGCTACGCCAGGGGAGGCGGCTACACCTTC.

This chain links TRBV19 with TRBJ1-4; 8 bases match TRBD1. The CDR3 loop spans 15 amino acids. Germline trimming cut 10 bases from V and 8 bases from J; bases unmatched to any gene: 15. Germline CDR1 reads LNHDA; CDR2 reads SQIVND (reference sequence). The CDR3 loop reads CATDRGGVVGEKLFF. The CDR3 DNA follows: TGTGCCACTGACAGGGGTGGAGTTGTAGGCGAAAAACTGTTTTTT.

The chain carries TRBV11-1 and TRBJ1-1; no firm D call. Germline loops: CDR1 SGHAT, CDR2 FQDESV (reference sequence). This CDR3 region has 13 residues. The V gene lost 2 bases and the J gene lost 0 bases, with 4 bases spanning the gap. CDR3: CASSLNLNTEAFF. The CDR3 DNA is TGTGCCAGCAGCTTAAATTTGAACACTGAAGCTTTCTTT.

V usage is TRBV27 and J usage is TRBJ2-1, with D perhaps matching TRBD1 or TRBD2 (5 bases each). Trimming stripped 8 bases from V and 5 bases from J, with 13 bases between. CDR1 is MNHEY and CDR2 is SMNVEV in the germline V gene (reference sequence). This CDR3 comprises 13 residues. The chain's CDR3 is CASGSWGNNEQFF. The DNA for the CDR3 is TGTGCCAGCGGCTCGTGGGGGAACAATGAGCAGTTCTTC.

This clone is a singleton in its sample. This chain links TRBV5-1 with TRBJ2-3; TRBD1 matches at 8 bases. V trimming: 4 bases; J trimming: 2 bases; junction bases outside the gene matches: 9. Germline lookup yields CDR1 SGHRS and CDR2 YFSETQ. CDR3 length: 16 residues. CDR3 nucleotide sequence: TGCGCCAGCAGCCTAGGACAGGGATCCCCCACAGATACGCAGTATTTT. Translated, it gives CASSLGQGSPTDTQYF.

This chain links TRBV6-5 with TRBJ1-1; no reliable D call. CDR3 length: 13 amino acids. V lost 8 bases and J lost 3, with 13 bases in between. The germline gives CDR1 MNHEY, CDR2 SVGAGI. CDR3 in amino acids: CASSRAQHTEAFF. As DNA, the CDR3 is TGTGCCAGCTCGAGGGCACAGCACACTGAAGCTTTCTTT.

The rearrangement joins TRBV11-2 to TRBJ1-6; no definite D call. CDR3 length: 12 residues. V shed 5 bases and J shed 13 bases, with 12 bases lying between them. Germline V gene data show CDR1 as SGHAT and CDR2 as FQNNGV. The CDR3: CASSPEIGPLHF. The CDR3 region has the DNA TGTGCCAGCAGCCCTGAAATTGGGCCCCTCCACTTT.

The chain carries TRBV4-1 and TRBJ2-2; D is possibly TRBD1 (6 bases). V was pared by 1 base and J by 6 bases, with 15 bases between. The CDR3 sequence is 16 residues long. Per the germline V gene, CDR1 is MGHRA and CDR2 is YSYEKL. CDR3: CASSQATGSRSGELFF. Here the CDR3 DNA reads TGCGCCAGCAGCCAAGCAACAGGGAGTAGGTCCGGGGAGCTGTTTTTT.

The chain links TRBV19 to TRBJ1-3; D perhaps matches TRBD1 (6 bases). Germline V gene lookup returns CDR1 LNHDA and CDR2 SQIVND (reference sequence). Between the trimmed V and J ends, which lost 6 bases and 0 bases, there was a span of 6 bases. This CDR3 spans 13 amino acids. The CDR3 bases are TGTGCCAGTAGACAGGGCTCTGGAAACACCATATATTTT. Its protein is CASRQGSGNTIYF. Variable domain in full (rest from reference TRBV19 and TRBJ1-3): DGGITQSPKYLFRKEGQNVTLSCEQNLNHDAMYWYRQDPGQGLRLIYYSQIVNDFQKGDIAEGYSVSREKKESFPLTVTSAQKNPTAFYLCASRQGSGNTIYFGEGSWLTVV.

The chain employs TRBV11-2 and TRBJ1-5; D is possibly TRBD1 (6 bases). The CDR3 is made up of 15 amino acids. CDR1 SGHAT and CDR2 FQNNGV come from the germline V gene. The ends were cut back, 6 bases at V and 3 bases at J, with 15 bases in the middle. DNA of the CDR3: TGTGCCAGCAGTTTATCGACAGGACTCAATCAGCCCCAGCATTTT. Protein product: CASSLSTGLNQPQHF. The whole variable domain, filled in from reference TRBV11-2 and TRBJ1-5, reads EAGVAQSPRYKIIEKRQSVAFWCNPISGHATLYWYQQILGQGPKLLIQFQNNGVVDDSQLPKDRFSAERLKGVDSTLKIQPAKLEDSAVYLCASSLSTGLNQPQHFGDGTRLSIL.

In DNA, the CDR3 is TGCGCCAGCAGCATGGGACAGGCGAACACTGAAGCTTTCTTT. Protein: CASSMGQANTEAFF. The rearrangement uses TRBV5-1 and TRBJ1-1, with 8 bases fitting TRBD1. Per germline, CDR1 SGHRS and CDR2 YFSETQ. The J segment lost 1 base and the V segment lost 4 bases, leaving 3 bases of the junction unmatched. This CDR3 spans 14 amino acids.

The V and J genes are TRBV4-1 and TRBJ1-6; D ambiguous. This CDR3 contains 16 residues. V was trimmed by 4 bases and J by 0 bases, leaving 10 bases between them. Germline assignment: CDR1 MGHRA and CDR2 YSYEKL. CDR3 sequence (DNA): TGCGCCAGCAGCCCAGCGGGGAGCTCCTATAATTCACCCCTCCACTTT. This encodes CASSPAGSSYNSPLHF.

The chain has TRBV23-1 and TRBJ2-5; tentatively, D is TRBD2 (6 bases). TRBV23-1 is an ORF, and what it does is uncertain. With 3 bases removed from V and 3 bases from J, the gap between germline ends came to 11 bases. CDR3 length equals 14 residues. The CDR3 loop is CASSQVGGEETQYF. CDR3 DNA: TGCGCCAGCAGTCAGGTGGGGGGAGAAGAGACCCAGTACTTC.

The CDR3, as DNA: TGCGCCAGCAGCTATACAGGGTCTGGAAACACCATATATTTT. Protein product: CASSYTGSGNTIYF. This chain connects TRBV5-1 to TRBJ1-3, with a weak D call TRBD1 (6 bases). V lost 3 bases, J lost 1 base, and 8 bases lay in between. CDR3 size: 14 residues. CDR1 SGHRS and CDR2 YFSETQ come from the germline V gene.

V gene TRBV7-2 combines with J gene TRBJ1-2; 8 nucleotides align to TRBD1. The CDR3 covers 14 residues. The trim removed 4 bases at V and 7 bases at J, leaving 8 bases unmatched. Germline values: CDR1 SGHTA, CDR2 FQGNSA. The CDR3 DNA sequence: TGTGCCAGCAGCTCCCGGACAGGGAGGGCTGGCTACACCTTC. This sequence encodes CASSSRTGRAGYTF.

V and J are TRBV5-6 and TRBJ1-1; TRBD1 matches 8 bases. Germline V gene data show CDR1 as SGHDT and CDR2 as YYEEEE. The J segment lost 0 bases and the V segment lost 0 bases, leaving 1 base of the junction unmatched. This CDR3 comprises 15 residues. The CDR3 DNA is TGTGCCAGCAGCTTGGGGACAGGGCTGAACACTGAAGCTTTCTTT. Its protein is CASSLGTGLNTEAFF.